The clone carrying this TCR beta chain was detected only a few times. Its antigen is still unknown. These data are taken from a study of long-term antiretroviral therapy in people with HIV. Running of the v3.0 immunoSEQ assay took place at survey level. Data came from immunoSEQ multiplex PCR; TCRdb stores just in-frame clones and leaves some out. The table shows some 30,000 clones, with 85% occurring only once. The V gene lost 3 bases and the J gene lost 8 bases, with 23 bases spanning the gap. Germline V CDR1 and CDR2: MDHEN, SYDVKM. This CDR3 contains 17 residues. General study points: Patients on ART gained diversity, which nonetheless stayed below transplant donor controls.

The chain recombines TRBV28 with TRBJ1-5; maybe TRBD1 (6 bases). Sequencing was performed on unsorted PBMCs, taken around 3.3 years after starting antiretroviral therapy. This receptor was identified in a man between 18 and 29 years old with HIV. CDR3 nucleotide sequence: TGTGCCAGCAGTTTTTGGTCAGGGGCACAAAACAGGGAGCCCCAGCATTTT. Amino acid sequence: CASSFWSGAQNREPQHF.